These T cell receptor beta chains were read from a single sample in a study of OX40 agonist ivuxolimab in advanced cancers. Assay used: immunoSEQ multiplex PCR; TCRdb lists only in-frame clones, some missing. The table includes 98,000 or so clones, approximately 94% detected once. Source: CD4+ or CD8+ T cells sorted from blood, taken in a trial of the OX40 agonist ivuxolimab. These receptors all stem from an adult with an advanced solid tumor such as melanoma, head and neck, liver or kidney cancer. Each CDR3 is given with its conserved first and last residue. The D gene is left open where the match is weak. The size field is filled for only some rows; it gives once, few, many or a size class.

v_call	clone_size	d_call	j_call	cdr3_nt	cdr3_aa
TRBV10-3	NA	NA	TRBJ1-1	TGTGCCAGCTATTTACGGGGGAACATGAACACTGAAGCTTTCTTT	CASYLRGNMNTEAFF
TRBV19	NA	NA	TRBJ1-2	TGTGCCAGTAGTATCTTTCAGGGCAGCAACTATGGCTACACCTTC	CASSIFQGSNYGYTF
TRBV7-8	NA	TRBD1	TRBJ2-7	TGTGCCAGCAGCCCGGACAGGTTCGCCTACGAGCAGTACTTC	CASSPDRFAYEQYF
TRBV28	NA	NA	TRBJ2-1	TGTGCTAGCAGTTTACCTGGCAGTGATCAACCCGATGAGCAGTTCTTC	CASSLPGSDQPDEQFF
TRBV4-3	once	NA	TRBJ2-3	TGCGCCAGCAGCCAAGTGGGGAGGAATGCAGATACGCAGTATTTT	CASSQVGRNADTQYF
TRBV29-1	NA	NA	TRBJ1-1	TGCAGCGTCGCGGGACGGATGAACACTGAAGCTTTCTTT	CSVAGRMNTEAFF
TRBV5-1	NA	NA	TRBJ2-7	TGCGCCAGCAGCTTGCTTAACGAGCAGTACTTC	CASSLLNEQYF
TRBV21-1	NA	NA	TRBJ2-5	TGTGCCAGCAGCCAATCCTCTAGCGGGAGGGGGGGAGAGACCCAGTACTTC	CASSQSSSGRGGETQYF
TRBV7-6	NA	NA	TRBJ1-1	TGTGCCAGCAGCTTTAGTAGGAACACTGAAGCTTTCTTT	CASSFSRNTEAFF
TRBV7-2	NA	NA	TRBJ2-5	TGTGCCAGCAGCCGCGGAAGCAGGTGGGAGACCCAGTACTTC	CASSRGSRWETQYF
TRBV5-1	NA	TRBD1	TRBJ1-4	TGCGCCAGCAGCTTAAACAGGGGAATTAATGAAAAACTGTTTTTT	CASSLNRGINEKLFF
TRBV7-2	NA	TRBD1	TRBJ1-5	TGTGCCAGCAGCTCGACGATTGGGACAGGGCGGCAGCCCCAGCATTTT	CASSSTIGTGRQPQHF
TRBV10-1	NA	NA	TRBJ2-1	NA	CASSDLVGHGSFF
TRBV19	NA	NA	TRBJ1-4	TGTGCCAGTAGCACACGGGCGACTTATGAAAAACTGTTTTTT	CASSTRATYEKLFF
TRBV7-2	NA	NA	TRBJ1-6	TGTGCCAGCACCCCGGGAGCTTATGGCCGTTCACCCCTCCACTTT	CASTPGAYGRSPLHF
TRBV7-9	few	NA	TRBJ1-3	TGTGCCAGCAGCTCACCGCCTAGCTCTGGAAACACCATATATTTT	CASSSPPSSGNTIYF
TRBV6-4	NA	NA	TRBJ1-1	TGTGCCAGCAGACCCACAGGGACGAACACTGAAGCTTTCTTT	CASRPTGTNTEAFF
TRBV9	NA	TRBD1	TRBJ1-3	TGTGCCAGCAGCGTCGGACAGGTCCTCTCTGGAAACACCATATATTTT	CASSVGQVLSGNTIYF
TRBV7-2	NA	NA	TRBJ2-2	TGTGCCAGCAGCTTAGCTCTAGCCGGCACCGGGGAGCTGTTTTTT	CASSLALAGTGELFF
TRBV5-1	once	NA	TRBJ2-7	TGCGCCAGCAGCTTCCGGACCCCCTACGAGCAGTACTTC	CASSFRTPYEQYF
TRBV18	NA	NA	TRBJ2-1	TGTGCCAGCTCACCAGCGCAGGAGGTCAATGAGCAGTTCTTC	CASSPAQEVNEQFF
TRBV21-1	NA	NA	TRBJ1-5	TGTGCCAGCAGCAAACAAACAGGGGAAAGAGGCCAGCCCCAGCATTTT	CASSKQTGERGQPQHF
TRBV9	NA	NA	TRBJ2-5	TGTGCCAGCAGCGTAGGGGGGACTCAAGAGACCCAGTACTTC	CASSVGGTQETQYF
TRBV19	once	TRBD1	TRBJ2-7	TGTGCCAGTAGAAGATCCGCGGCAGGGGGCCCCCTGAGCTCCTACGAGCAGTACTTC	CASRRSAAGGPLSSYEQYF
TRBV7-2	NA	TRBD2	TRBJ2-1	TGTGCCAGCAGCTTAGTCGCGACTAGCGGACCTTACAATGAGCAGTTCTTC	CASSLVATSGPYNEQFF
TRBV11-2	NA	NA	TRBJ1-4	TGTGCCAGCAGCTTAGACCGAACTCATAATGAAAAACTGTTTTTT	CASSLDRTHNEKLFF
TRBV30	NA	NA	TRBJ1-5	TGTGCCTGGAGCACCGGAGGCAATCAGCCCCAGCATTTT	CAWSTGGNQPQHF
TRBV27	NA	NA	TRBJ1-3	TGTGCCACCCAACCGCGGCGGGGGTCTGGAAACACCATATATTTT	CATQPRRGSGNTIYF
TRBV27	NA	NA	TRBJ1-2	TGTGCCAGCAGTCCACTCGGGACACAGGGTAACTATGGCTACACCTTC	CASSPLGTQGNYGYTF
TRBV7-6	NA	NA	TRBJ1-5	TGTGCCAGCAGCTCTGGGACTCCGGGCCAGCCCCAGCATTTT	CASSSGTPGQPQHF
TRBV11-1	NA	NA	TRBJ2-5	TGTGCCAGCAGCTTAGGCGGAGTGGAAGAGACCCAGTACTTC	CASSLGGVEETQYF
TRBV5-1	NA	TRBD2	TRBJ2-5	TGCGCCAGCAGTCTGCTAGCGGGGGGGCAAGAGACCCAGTACTTC	CASSLLAGGQETQYF
TRBV18	once	NA	TRBJ2-1	TGTGCCAGCTCACCCAGTGGCTATGAGCAGTTCTTC	CASSPSGYEQFF
TRBV19	NA	NA	TRBJ1-4	TGTGCCAGTGACGGGAGTAATGAAAAACTGTTTTTT	CASDGSNEKLFF
TRBV2	NA	NA	TRBJ1-1	TGTGCCAGCAGTGAATTTGGGGGGAACACTGAAGCTTTCTTT	CASSEFGGNTEAFF
TRBV10-1	NA	NA	TRBJ1-5	TGCGCCAATAGGGGGGACAATCAGCCCCAGCATTTT	CANRGDNQPQHF
TRBV18	NA	NA	TRBJ2-5	TGTGCCAGCTCCCAGTACCAAGAGACCCAGTACTTC	CASSQYQETQYF
TRBV5-4	NA	NA	TRBJ2-3	TGTGCCAGCAGCTTGGGACTAGTGAGCACAGATACGCAGTATTTT	CASSLGLVSTDTQYF
TRBV29-1	NA	NA	TRBJ1-3	TGCAGCGTTGGGTGGGGGCTCGGAAACACCATATATTTT	CSVGWGLGNTIYF
TRBV2	NA	TRBD1	TRBJ1-5	TGTGCCAGTCAGAGGGGGCGCGATCAGCCCCAGCATTTT	CASQRGRDQPQHF
TRBV7-8	NA	NA	TRBJ1-5	TGTGCCAGCAGCTTAGGGCGGGCGGGACAAGGGCAGCCCCAGCATTTT	CASSLGRAGQGQPQHF